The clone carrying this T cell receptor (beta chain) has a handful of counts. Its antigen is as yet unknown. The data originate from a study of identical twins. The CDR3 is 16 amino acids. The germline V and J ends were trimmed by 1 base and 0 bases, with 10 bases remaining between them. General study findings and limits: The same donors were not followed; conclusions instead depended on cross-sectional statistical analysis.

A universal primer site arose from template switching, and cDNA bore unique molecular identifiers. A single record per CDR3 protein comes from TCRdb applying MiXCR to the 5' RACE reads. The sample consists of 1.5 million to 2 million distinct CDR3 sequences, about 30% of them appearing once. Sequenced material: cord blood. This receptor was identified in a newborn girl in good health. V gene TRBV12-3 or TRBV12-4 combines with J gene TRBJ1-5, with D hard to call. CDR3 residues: CASSLESLYSNQPQHF. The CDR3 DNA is TGTGCCAGCAGTTTAGAGTCACTTTATAGCAATCAGCCCCAGCATTTT.